The 6 T cell receptor beta chains given below trace back to one sample, sequenced in a study of blood T cell repertoires in COVID-19. Here immunoSEQ multiplex PCR was the method, and the copy in TCRdb shows in-frame clones only, minus some. The table lists over 85,000 clones, roughly 87% of them singletons, with approximately 4.5% in the top ten. The sequencing sample was made of peripheral blood. Every receptor here comes from a man aged 65-85 years with acute or convalescent COVID-19.

The chain links TRBV29-1 to TRBJ2-3, with 7 bases aligning to TRBD2. Germline V lookup: CDR1 SQVTM, CDR2 ANQGSEA. V trimming: 6 bases; J trimming: 2 bases; junction bases outside the gene matches: 8. The CDR3 sequence is 14 residues long. The CDR3 DNA sequence: TGCAGCGTGGGAGGGCTAGCGACCACAGATACGCAGTATTTT. As protein: CSVGGLATTDTQYF.

A single count supports this clone. V usage is TRBV3-1 (or the pseudogene TRBV3-2) and J usage is TRBJ1-4, with 7 bases aligning to TRBD1. Germline assignment: CDR1 LGHDT and CDR2 YNNKEL (reference sequence). The CDR3 loop spans 15 amino acids. The V segment lost 5 bases and the J segment 6 bases; nucleotides outside the gene matches: 9. The CDR3 protein is CASSRNTGDDEKLFF. The CDR3 nucleotides read TGTGCCAGCAGCAGGAATACAGGGGACGATGAAAAACTGTTTTTT.

The genes are TRBV11-2 and TRBJ2-3, with 8 positions matching TRBD1. This CDR3 is built from 14 residues. The J segment lost 4 bases and the V segment lost 4 bases, leaving 4 bases of the junction unmatched. CDR1 is SGHAT, CDR2 FQNNGV, per germline. CDR3 amino acids: CASSSWTGPDTQYF. The DNA for the CDR3 is TGTGCCAGCAGCTCCTGGACAGGGCCAGATACGCAGTATTTT.

There are a few counts of this clone. The rearrangement joins TRBV6-5 to TRBJ1-5; D not resolved. Trimming stripped 6 bases from V and 4 bases from J, with 10 bases between. The CDR3 spans 13 residues. Per the germline V gene, CDR1 is MNHEY and CDR2 is SVGAGI. CDR3: CASSLRFNQPQHF. CDR3 in DNA: TGTGCCAGCAGCCTTCGTTTTAATCAGCCCCAGCATTTT.

This clone ranks as medium-sized. The chain carries TRBV5-6 and TRBJ2-7, with D tentatively TRBD1 (5 bases). Germline V CDR1 and CDR2: SGHDT, YYEEEE. This CDR3 is built from 13 residues. Between the trimmed V and J ends, which lost 3 bases and 5 bases, there was a span of 12 bases. DNA for the CDR3: TGTGCCAGCAGCTGGGCGACAGTACACGAGCAGTACTTC. It yields the protein CASSWATVHEQYF. The full variable domain, completed using reference TRBV5-6 and TRBJ2-7, is DAGVTQSPTHLIKTRGQQVTLRCSPKSGHDTVSWYQQALGQGPQFIFQYYEEEERQRGNFPDRFSGHQFPNYSSELNVNALLLGDSALYLCASSWATVHEQYFGPGTRLTVT.

This rearrangement joins TRBV19 to TRBJ2-2, with D perhaps matching TRBD2 (5 bases). Trimming took 8 bases from V and 4 from J, leaving 20 bases between them. CDR1 and CDR2 (germline): LNHDA, SQIVND (reference sequence). The CDR3 has 16 amino acids. As DNA, the CDR3 is TGTGCCAGTTGTTTTAATCGGGGAGAGAGCACCGGGGAGCTGTTTTTT. Translation: CASCFNRGESTGELFF.